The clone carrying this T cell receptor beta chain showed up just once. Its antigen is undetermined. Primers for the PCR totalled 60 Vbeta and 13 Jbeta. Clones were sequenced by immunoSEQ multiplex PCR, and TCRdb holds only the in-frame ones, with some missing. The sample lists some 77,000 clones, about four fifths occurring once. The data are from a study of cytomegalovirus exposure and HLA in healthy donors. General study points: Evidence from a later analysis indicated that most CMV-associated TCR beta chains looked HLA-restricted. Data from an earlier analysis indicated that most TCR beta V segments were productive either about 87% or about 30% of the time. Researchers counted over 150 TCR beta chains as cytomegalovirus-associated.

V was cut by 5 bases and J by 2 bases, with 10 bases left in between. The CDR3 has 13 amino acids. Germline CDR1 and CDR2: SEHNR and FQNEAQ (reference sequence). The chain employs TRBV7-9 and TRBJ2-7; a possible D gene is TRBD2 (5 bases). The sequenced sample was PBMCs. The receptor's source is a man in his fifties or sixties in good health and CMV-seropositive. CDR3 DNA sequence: TGTGCCAGCAGCCGAGGGTCACCCTACGAGCAGTACTTC. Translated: CASSRGSPYEQYF. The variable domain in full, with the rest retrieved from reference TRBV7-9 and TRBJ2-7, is DTGVSQNPRHKITKRGQNVTFRCDPISEHNRLYWYRQTLGQGPEFLTYFQNEAQLEKSRLLSDRFSAERPKGSFSTLEIQRTEQGDSAMYLCASSRGSPYEQYFGPGTRLTVT.